The rows below give T cell receptor beta chains drawn from one sample of a study of blood T cell repertoires in COVID-19. Assay used: immunoSEQ multiplex PCR; TCRdb lists only in-frame clones, some missing. The table records approximately 160,000 clones, about 74% of them present only once. The sequencing sample was made of peripheral blood. The source is a man between 60 and 75 years old with acute or convalescent COVID-19. CDR3s include the opening cysteine and the closing phenylalanine or tryptophan. The order of the fields is V gene, J gene, CDR3 protein.

V: TRBV9
J: TRBJ1-4
CDR3: CASSVDGGVSEKLFF

V: TRBV11-1
J: TRBJ2-7
CDR3: CASSGTGPHEQYF

V: TRBV7-9
J: TRBJ2-2
CDR3: CASSFGGGTGELFF

V: TRBV6-5
J: TRBJ1-5
CDR3: CASSKSGGQGQPQHF

V: TRBV6-4
J: TRBJ2-3
CDR3: CASSDSGLADTQYF

V: TRBV11-2
J: TRBJ2-7
CDR3: CASSLVYGSYEQYF

V: TRBV5-4
J: TRBJ2-6
CDR3: CASSSQGAGANVLTF

V: TRBV30
J: TRBJ1-6
CDR3: CAWSSRGNSPLHF

V: TRBV7-2
J: TRBJ1-4
CDR3: CASSLGGGAREKLFF

V: TRBV9
J: TRBJ2-3
CDR3: CASSVGRLRDTQYF

V: TRBV11-2
J: TRBJ1-5
CDR3: CASSVTGGAGQPQHF

V: TRBV5-1
J: TRBJ2-7
CDR3: CASSLDGDYEQYF

V: TRBV5-4
J: TRBJ1-2
CDR3: CASSGDRAYGYTF

V: TRBV12-3/TRBV12-4
J: TRBJ2-2
CDR3: CASGGGSPGELFF

V: TRBV5-6
J: TRBJ2-5
CDR3: CASSYPGTAIQETQYF

V: TRBV4-3
J: TRBJ1-2
CDR3: CASSQEDGSYGYTF

V: TRBV15
J: TRBJ2-3
CDR3: CATSSATPGTDTQYF

V: TRBV25-1
J: TRBJ2-7
CDR3: CASSEWRTGAYEQYF

V: TRBV12-5
J: TRBJ2-7
CDR3: CASGLVLGGEQYF

V: TRBV5-5
J: TRBJ1-2
CDR3: CASSLSWTAPNYGYTF

V: TRBV30
J: TRBJ1-2
CDR3: CAWSVGVEGQGYTF

V: TRBV5-5
J: TRBJ2-7
CDR3: CASSWGAGSYEQYF

V: TRBV2
J: TRBJ1-1
CDR3: CASSGPRDSTNTEAFF

V: TRBV3-1/TRBV3-2
J: TRBJ2-2
CDR3: CASSQVAHRPKNTGELFF

V: TRBV5-4
J: TRBJ2-7
CDR3: CASSLLGRYEQYF

V: TRBV7-9
J: TRBJ1-1
CDR3: CASSQGGTGLGNTEAFF

V: TRBV9
J: TRBJ2-7
CDR3: CASSVRDRGLSYEQYF

V: TRBV14
J: TRBJ2-7
CDR3: CASSQLGTGAHYEQYF

V: TRBV30
J: TRBJ2-7
CDR3: CAWSVGTDSAEQYF

V: TRBV12-3/TRBV12-4
J: TRBJ1-2
CDR3: CASSLGTGGGYTF

V: TRBV14
J: TRBJ2-7
CDR3: CASSQGLAYEQYF

V: TRBV25-1
J: TRBJ2-5
CDR3: CASGTSGGQETQYF

V: TRBV9
J: TRBJ2-7
CDR3: CASSVSGAYDEQYF

V: TRBV2
J: TRBJ1-2
CDR3: CASSEGAQGIYGYTF

V: TRBV7-2
J: TRBJ2-4
CDR3: CASSLLGTSGNIQYF

V: TRBV30
J: TRBJ1-1
CDR3: CAWSVGGAGEAFF

V: TRBV18
J: TRBJ2-1
CDR3: CASSPSTGADEQFF

V: TRBV14
J: TRBJ1-6
CDR3: CASSLGFSPLHF

V: TRBV5-5
J: TRBJ1-1
CDR3: CASSLGGDWAFF

V: TRBV5-4
J: TRBJ2-6
CDR3: CASSLGGTAGANVLTF

V: TRBV9
J: TRBJ2-7
CDR3: CASSAETGGLYEQYF

V: TRBV11-3
J: TRBJ2-3
CDR3: CASSLQGRPDTQYF

V: TRBV30
J: TRBJ1-2
CDR3: CAWSVQANYGYTF

V: TRBV6-5
J: TRBJ1-6
CDR3: CASRRMITDSPLHF

V: TRBV12-5
J: TRBJ2-3
CDR3: CASATGSPTDTQYF

V: TRBV5-6
J: TRBJ1-3
CDR3: CASSLLDSSGNTIYF

V: TRBV19
J: TRBJ1-5
CDR3: CASSMRQGDQPQHF

V: TRBV2
J: TRBJ2-3
CDR3: CASSEQTLTDTQYF

V: TRBV11-1
J: TRBJ2-1
CDR3: CASSFSGNYNEQFF

V: TRBV10-3
J: TRBJ2-7
CDR3: CAISPGLAAYEQYF

V: TRBV3-1/TRBV3-2
J: TRBJ1-5
CDR3: CASSSSAGSPQHF

V: TRBV5-1
J: TRBJ1-2
CDR3: CASSLLQGTGYGYTF

V: TRBV30
J: TRBJ2-3
CDR3: CAWTLRGQGPQYF

V: TRBV5-4
J: TRBJ1-2
CDR3: CASSSGQAPYGYTF